The 4 T cell receptor beta chains presented below share a single source sample, sequenced in a study of blood T cell repertoires in COVID-19. The method was immunoSEQ multiplex PCR; TCRdb's version includes in-frame clones alone and lacks a portion of them. Of roughly 330,000 clones listed, more than 70% were seen once; the top ten hold approximately 5.3%. The sequenced sample consisted of PBMCs or T cells enriched from blood (not recorded which). The receptors were sampled from a young woman who had recovered from COVID-19.

Worth noting for this clone: The sample holds other DNA sequences that translate to the same CDR3. The chain joins TRBV5-1 to TRBJ1-6, with a weak D call TRBD1 (6 bases). The CDR3 is made up of 14 amino acids. Germline CDR1 is SGHRS and CDR2 is YFSETQ. With 0 bases removed from V and 5 bases from J, the gap between germline ends came to 6 bases. CDR3 coding DNA: TGCGCCAGCAGCTTGGACAGGGATAATTCACCCCTCCACTTT. This codes for CASSLDRDNSPLHF.

V and J are TRBV7-8 and TRBJ1-2; tentative D call: TRBD1 (6 bases). Germline lookup yields CDR1 SGHVS and CDR2 FQNEAQ. The CDR3 is made up of 13 amino acids. With 5 bases removed from V and 5 bases from J, the gap between germline ends came to 12 bases. CDR3 region: CASSRTGKYGYTF. For the CDR3, the DNA is TGTGCCAGCAGCCGAACAGGGAAATATGGCTACACCTTC.

This chain joins TRBV5-1 and TRBJ1-1, with TRBD1 matching 9 bases. The V segment lost 3 bases and the J segment 5 bases; nucleotides outside the gene matches: 14. This CDR3 is built from 17 residues. CDR1 and CDR2 (germline): SGHRS, YFSETQ. The chain's CDR3 is CASSSTSGQGRRTEAFF. As DNA, the CDR3 is TGCGCCAGCAGCTCGACTTCGGGACAGGGAAGAAGGACTGAAGCTTTCTTT.

The chain joins TRBV2 to TRBJ2-3; 7 bases are a match to TRBD2. The CDR3 runs 14 residues. Germline-derived CDR1 and CDR2 are SNHLY and FYNNEI. Here the CDR3 DNA reads TGTTCCTCCATAGCGGGCGAGAGCACAGATACGCAGTATTTT. It is translated as CSSIAGESTDTQYF.